This T cell receptor (beta chain) was found in a study of monozygotic twins with inflammatory bowel disease. A template switching step added UMIs, each with a 6-nucleotide sample barcode. TCRdb reanalyzed the 5' RACE reads, giving one entry per CDR3 protein sequence and no DNA. The specimen's table records approximately 140,000 distinct CDR3 sequences. As for this clonotype: Its antigen is not known.

Whole-study findings and limits: The results supported no single strong signal or clonotype associated with IBD.

Whole blood supplied total RNA, and T cells were not sorted. Material: blood. The origin of this receptor is a human donor with ulcerative colitis or Crohn's disease, or a healthy co-twin of an affected twin (not recorded which).

The CDR3 protein is CASSPSRQGLAGYTF. The chain recombines TRBV18 with TRBJ1-2; as DNA is missing, the TRBD1 call by TCRdb cannot be tested. This CDR3 has 15 amino acids. Germline CDR1 and CDR2: KGHSH and LQKENI. The whole variable domain, filled in from reference TRBV18 and TRBJ1-2, reads NAGVMQNPRHLVRRRGQEARLRCSPMKGHSHVYWYRQLPEEGLKFMVYLQKENIIDESGMPKERFSAEFPKEGPSILRIQQVVRGDSAAYFCASSPSRQGLAGYTFGSGTRLTVV.